Following are 24 T cell receptor beta chains from one sample sequenced in a study of blood T cell repertoires in COVID-19. This table comes from immunoSEQ multiplex PCR, and its TCRdb copy is limited to in-frame clones, with some not included. The data contain roughly 220,000 clones, around 83% of them singletons. Sequences were obtained from peripheral blood. The source of these receptors is a woman aged 80 or older with COVID-19, enrolled during active disease.

This clone was observed once. J is TRBJ1-1 and V is TRBV5-1; no clear D. This CDR3 spans 15 amino acids. The germline V and J ends were trimmed by 0 bases and 5 bases, with 14 bases remaining between them. The V gene's germline CDR1 is SGHRS and CDR2 YFSETQ. The CDR3 loop reads CASSLDGPSGTEAFF. CDR3 bases: TGCGCCAGCAGCTTGGATGGGCCCAGCGGGACTGAAGCTTTCTTT.

J is TRBJ2-4 and V is TRBV11-2; D might be TRBD2 (5 bases). Germline CDR1 SGHAT, CDR2 FQNNGV. The CDR3 length is 17 residues. The V end was cut by 1 base, the J end by 1 base, with 14 bases between. CDR3 sequence: CASSLVVGSGAKNIQYF. In DNA, the CDR3 is TGTGCCAGCAGCTTAGTAGTGGGCAGCGGCGCCAAAAACATTCAGTACTTC.

This rearrangement joins TRBV28 to TRBJ2-7; 10 bases are a match to TRBD2. The CDR3 is made up of 15 amino acids. The germline CDR1 and CDR2 sequences are MDHEN and SYDVKM. The V gene end was trimmed by 5 bases and the J gene end by 9 bases; junction bases not matched to a gene: 13. DNA of the CDR3: TGTGCCAGCAGTCCCCCCAGCGGGAGGGCCGGATTGCAGTACTTC. Its translation: CASSPPSGRAGLQYF.

Only one count was recorded for this clone. V is TRBV27 and J is TRBJ1-1; D is perhaps TRBD1 (6 bases). Looked up from germline, CDR1 is MNHEY and CDR2 is SMNVEV (reference sequence). Deletions cut 5 bases from V and 5 bases from J, with 18 bases between. The CDR3 loop spans 15 amino acids. As DNA, the CDR3 is TGTGCCAGCAGTCGCCTTCACAGGGTCGAGACTGAAGCTTTCTTT. It is translated as CASSRLHRVETEAFF.

This chain connects TRBV29-1 to TRBJ1-2; no definite D call. Germline V gene data show CDR1 as SQVTM and CDR2 as ANQGSEA. The germline V and J ends were trimmed by 5 bases and 0 bases, with 10 bases remaining between them. The CDR3 spans 13 residues. CDR3 loop: CSVRKEANYGYTF. CDR3 sequence (DNA): TGCAGCGTTCGAAAAGAGGCTAACTATGGCTACACCTTC.

The chain has TRBV12-5 and TRBJ2-1, with a possible D match to TRBD1 (5 bases). CDR3 length: 17 residues. V was clipped by 0 bases and J by 10 bases, with 22 bases between them. Germline V CDR1 and CDR2: LGHNT, FRNRAP. The CDR3 sequence: CASGLVKGFGDRSEQFF. CDR3 coding DNA: TGTGCTAGTGGTTTGGTAAAGGGGTTTGGAGACCGCTCGGAGCAGTTCTTC.

The rearrangement joins TRBV5-1 to TRBJ1-2, with TRBD1 matching over 9 bases. The germline V gene has CDR1 SGHRS and CDR2 YFSETQ. The CDR3 loop spans 15 amino acids. V gave up 0 bases and J gave up 5 bases; unmatched junction bases: 5. The CDR3, as DNA: TGCGCCAGCAGCTTGGGGGACAGGGAGGTGTATGGCTACACCTTC. It encodes CASSLGDREVYGYTF.

The CDR3 region is CATSDWGSGSYNEQFF. The CDR3 DNA sequence: TGTGCCACCAGTGATTGGGGTAGCGGTTCCTACAATGAGCAGTTCTTC. The V gene is TRBV24-1, the J gene TRBJ2-1, with D perhaps matching TRBD2 (6 bases). V was pared by 2 bases and J by 1 base, with 11 bases between. From germline, CDR1 is KGHDR and CDR2 SFDVKD. This CDR3 comprises 16 residues.

The V gene is TRBV7-9, the J gene TRBJ2-7; D perhaps matches TRBD2 (5 bases). This CDR3 is built from 11 residues. Trimming shortened V by 11 bases and J by 1 base, and 9 bases separated the two germline ends. Germline V lookup: CDR1 SEHNR, CDR2 FQNEAQ (reference sequence). The CDR3 is CAGESSYEQYF. In nucleotides, the CDR3 is TGTGCCGGGGAGAGTTCCTACGAGCAGTACTTC.

This chain connects TRBV5-1 to TRBJ2-1; possibly TRBD2 for D (6 bases). V lost 5 bases, J lost 4 bases, and 16 bases lay in between. The germline V gene encodes CDR1 SGHRS and CDR2 YFSETQ. The CDR3 is 15 amino acids. Here the CDR3 reads CASRRAGLTYNEQFF. CDR3 nucleotides: TGCGCCAGCAGGAGGGCGGGATTGACTTACAATGAGCAGTTCTTC.

The rearrangement joins TRBV5-1 to TRBJ2-1, with a tentative D call TRBD1 (6 bases). In germline, CDR1 is SGHRS, CDR2 YFSETQ. The CDR3 is 12 amino acids. V lost 5 bases to trimming and J lost 7 bases, with 10 bases between them. The CDR3 reads CASSFTGNEQFF. The CDR3 DNA reads TGCGCCAGCAGTTTTACAGGGAATGAGCAGTTCTTC.

This rearrangement joins TRBV24-1 to TRBJ2-3, with 8 nucleotides matching TRBD1. This CDR3 is 15 amino acids long. Germline CDR1 reads KGHDR; CDR2 reads SFDVKD. The trim removed 9 bases at V and 2 bases at J, leaving 9 bases unmatched. The CDR3 DNA reads as TGTGCCACCTCCCCTGGGGACAGGTCCACAGATACGCAGTATTTT. Its protein is CATSPGDRSTDTQYF.

The V gene is TRBV19, the J gene TRBJ1-5; no clear D gene. The V and J ends lost 2 bases and 7 bases respectively, with 12 bases between them. The CDR3 runs to 14 residues. Germline V gene sequence: CDR1 LNHDA, CDR2 SQIVND (reference sequence). CDR3 region: CASSIKVEVQPQHF. The CDR3, as DNA: TGTGCCAGTAGTATAAAGGTGGAGGTACAGCCCCAGCATTTT.

This rearrangement joins TRBV19 to TRBJ2-1; TRBD2 aligns across 11 bases. The CDR3 is 15 amino acids. V was pared by 5 bases and J by 6 bases, with 6 bases of the junction left unmatched. Germline assignment: CDR1 LNHDA and CDR2 SQIVND (reference sequence). This chain's CDR3 is CASSSVAGGRNEQFF. CDR3 nucleotide sequence: TGTGCCAGTAGTTCAGTAGCGGGGGGGCGCAATGAGCAGTTCTTC.

This chain joins TRBV20-1 and TRBJ2-7, with a possible D match to TRBD1 (5 bases). Germline lookup yields CDR1 DFQATT and CDR2 SNEGSKA (reference sequence). CDR3 size: 11 residues. V was pared by 4 bases and J by 6 bases, with 10 bases between. The CDR3 DNA reads as TGCAGTGCTATCGGACAACTCGAGCAGTACTTC. This encodes CSAIGQLEQYF.

The chain recombines TRBV11-2 with TRBJ2-7; 8 bases fit TRBD2. CDR1 and CDR2 from the germline V gene are SGHAT and FQNNGV. With V trimmed by 2 bases and J by 11 bases, 8 bases remained unmatched. This CDR3 comprises 13 residues. The CDR3: CASSLPSGQVEYF. CDR3 nucleotide sequence: TGTGCCAGCAGCTTACCTAGCGGGCAAGTCGAGTACTTC.

This sequence joins TRBV30 and TRBJ1-1, with D maybe TRBD1 (6 bases). The CDR3 runs to 17 residues. V shed 3 bases and J shed 0 bases, with 20 bases lying between them. The germline V gene has CDR1 GTSNPN and CDR2 SVGIG (reference sequence). The CDR3 DNA sequence: TGTGCCTGGAGCCGAGGGGGACACACTGTCCTGAACACTGAAGCTTTCTTT. Translation: CAWSRGGHTVLNTEAFF.

The chain links TRBV12-3 or TRBV12-4 to TRBJ1-1; 7 bases align to TRBD1. With V trimmed by 5 bases and J by 3 bases, 3 bases remained unmatched. The CDR3 is 13 residues long. In DNA form, the CDR3 reads TGTGCCAGCAGTACCAGGGGGGACACTGAAGCTTTCTTT. It yields the protein CASSTRGDTEAFF.

This rearrangement joins TRBV11-2 to TRBJ2-7; tentatively, D is TRBD1 (5 bases). Germline lookup yields CDR1 SGHAT and CDR2 FQNNGV. V was pared by 0 bases and J by 2 bases, with 8 bases between. The CDR3 is 14 amino acids. The CDR3 DNA follows: TGTGCCAGCAGCTTAGATGGCAGGGCCTACGAGCAGTACTTC. Translation gives CASSLDGRAYEQYF.

CDR3 amino acids: CASTRLAGVGSGNEQFF. The CDR3 DNA is TGTGCCAGCACCAGGCTAGCGGGAGTGGGGTCGGGCAATGAGCAGTTCTTC. This chain joins TRBV13 and TRBJ2-1; 10 nucleotides align to TRBD2. Losses at the gene ends were 7 bases for V and 6 bases for J; bases not matched to a gene: 15. CDR1 and CDR2 (germline): PRHDT, FYEKMQ (reference sequence). The CDR3 length is 17 residues. The entire variable domain, with the rest obtained from reference TRBV13 and TRBJ2-1, is as follows: AAGVIQSPRHLIKEKRETATLKCYPIPRHDTVYWYQQGPGQDPQFLISFYEKMQSDKGSIPDRFSAQQFSDYHSELNMSSLELGDSALYFCASTRLAGVGSGNEQFFGPGTRLTVL.

The gene calls are TRBV27 and TRBJ1-5, with D perhaps TRBD1 (6 bases). Per germline, CDR1 MNHEY and CDR2 SMNVEV (reference sequence). V lost 6 bases to trimming and J lost 6 bases, with 12 bases between them. This CDR3 spans 13 amino acids. The CDR3 nucleotides read TGTGCCAGCAGGGGTCAGGGGTTTCAGCCCCAGCATTTT. Amino acids: CASRGQGFQPQHF.

The V gene is TRBV5-4, the J gene TRBJ2-5; TRBD1 matches at 7 bases. Trimming removed 1 base from V and 3 bases from J; junction bases left unmatched: 9. This CDR3 region has 16 residues. Germline V CDR1 and CDR2: SGHNT, YYREEE (reference sequence). The CDR3 coding sequence is TGTGCCAGCAGCTTGAGGACAGGCCCAAGGAAAGAGACCCAGTACTTC. This gives the protein CASSLRTGPRKETQYF. Together with reference TRBV5-4 and TRBJ2-5, the CDR3 gives the full variable domain: ETGVTQSPTHLIKTRGQQVTLRCSSQSGHNTVSWYQQALGQGPQFIFQYYREEENGRGNFPPRFSGLQFPNYSSELNVNALELDDSALYLCASSLRTGPRKETQYFGPGTRLLVL.

This chain's CDR3 is CASSFSSNTEAFF. The CDR3 coding sequence is TGTGCCAGCAGCTTTAGCTCGAACACTGAAGCTTTCTTT. The chain combines TRBV7-9 with TRBJ1-1; no definite D call. Deletions cut 3 bases from V and 1 base from J, with 6 bases between. Looked up from germline, CDR1 is SEHNR and CDR2 is FQNEAQ (reference sequence). This CDR3 has 13 amino acids.

V gene TRBV10-2 combines with J gene TRBJ1-1; a weak D match, TRBD1 (5 bases). V was pared by 3 bases and J by 1 base, with 6 bases between. The CDR3 loop spans 13 amino acids. Per germline, CDR1 WSHSY and CDR2 SAAADI. In DNA form, the CDR3 reads TGCGCCAGCAGTGATAGGGGGAACACTGAAGCTTTCTTT. Protein: CASSDRGNTEAFF.